The 26 T cell receptor beta chains below were found in one sample sequenced in a study of blood T cell repertoires in COVID-19. Method: immunoSEQ multiplex PCR; TCRdb's copy keeps in-frame clones and lacks some. The repertoire holds 120,000 or so clones, with 65% to 85% as singletons. Material: peripheral blood. The receptors stem from a man aged 25 to 40 with COVID-19, enrolled during active disease.

This chain joins TRBV6-5 and TRBJ1-2; a weak D match, TRBD1 (5 bases). The V gene's germline CDR1 is MNHEY and CDR2 SVGAGI. CDR3 length: 15 residues. The V end lost 0 bases, the J end lost 0 bases, and 8 bases lay between the germline ends. The CDR3 DNA reads TGTGCCAGCAGTTACTCGGGGGGAGCTAACTATGGCTACACCTTC. This gives the protein CASSYSGGANYGYTF.

The rearrangement links TRBV29-1 to TRBJ2-3, with D possibly being TRBD2 (5 bases). The CDR3 runs to 13 residues. Trimming took 3 bases from V and 2 from J, leaving 9 bases between them. Germline loops: CDR1 SQVTM, CDR2 ANQGSEA. In DNA form, the CDR3 reads TGCAGCGTTGATGACGGGAACACAGATACGCAGTATTTT. Translated: CSVDDGNTDTQYF.

The CDR3 sequence is CAWSSGGAETQYF. DNA of the CDR3: TGTGCCTGGAGTTCTGGGGGGGCGGAGACCCAGTACTTC. The chain carries TRBV30 and TRBJ2-5, with D possibly matching TRBD2 (7 bases). The CDR3 is made up of 13 amino acids. V lost 2 bases, J lost 5 bases, and 12 bases lay in between. The V gene's germline CDR1 is GTSNPN and CDR2 SVGIG (reference sequence). The full variable domain, rest sourced from reference TRBV30 and TRBJ2-5, is SQTIHQWPATLVQPVGSPLSLECTVEGTSNPNLYWYRQAAGRGLQLLFYSVGIGQISSEVPQNLSASRPQDRQFILSSKKLLLSDSGFYLCAWSSGGAETQYFGPGTRLLVL.

This chain links TRBV28 with TRBJ2-7, with 11 bases identical to TRBD2. The CDR3 spans 15 residues. The V and J ends lost 5 bases and 4 bases, in that order; junction bases with no gene match: 7. Germline V CDR1 and CDR2: MDHEN, SYDVKM. CDR3 sequence (DNA): TGTGCCAGCAGTGAAATGGGACTAGCGGTTTACGAGCAGTACTTC. This encodes CASSEMGLAVYEQYF.

The chain carries TRBV12-3 or TRBV12-4 and TRBJ2-7; D uncertain. The CDR3 loop spans 11 amino acids. V shed 4 bases and J shed 5 bases, with 6 bases lying between them. This chain's CDR3 is CASSSLDEQYF. CDR3 DNA sequence: TGTGCCAGCAGTTCCCTCGACGAGCAGTACTTC.

V is TRBV12-5 and J is TRBJ2-5; 12 bases agree with TRBD2. Germline CDR1 LGHNT, CDR2 FRNRAP. This CDR3 region has 18 residues. V lost 0 bases to trimming and J lost 5 bases; unmatched junction nucleotides: 10. In DNA, the CDR3 is TGTGCTAGTGGTTTGGTACTAACTAGCGGGGGGACTAAGGAGACCCAGTACTTC. It yields the protein CASGLVLTSGGTKETQYF.

The J gene is TRBJ2-7, the V gene TRBV28; 8 positions match TRBD1. Trimming cost V 8 bases and J 5 bases; bases outside gene matches: 5. The CDR3 loop spans 12 amino acids. Germline V gene sequence: CDR1 MDHEN, CDR2 SYDVKM. CDR3 amino acids: CASCDRGHEQYF. CDR3 nucleotide sequence: TGTGCCAGCTGCGACAGGGGCCACGAGCAGTACTTC.

V and J are TRBV5-1 and TRBJ1-3; TRBD1 matches at 9 bases. This CDR3 has 16 amino acids. Losses at the gene ends were 2 bases for V and 4 bases for J; bases not matched to a gene: 7. Germline CDR1 is SGHRS and CDR2 is YFSETQ. The CDR3 loop reads CASSLNRGLRGNTIYF. CDR3 nucleotide sequence: TGCGCCAGCAGCTTAAACAGGGGGCTAAGGGGAAACACCATATATTTT. Full variable domain (remainder filled in from reference TRBV5-1 and TRBJ1-3): KAGVTQTPRYLIKTRGQQVTLSCSPISGHRSVSWYQQTPGQGLQFLFEYFSETQRNKGNFPGRFSGRQFSNSRSEMNVSTLELGDSALYLCASSLNRGLRGNTIYFGEGSWLTVV.

The gene calls are TRBV7-2 and TRBJ2-5; the D gene is possibly TRBD1 (6 bases). V gave up 5 bases and J gave up 0 bases, with 10 bases separating them. The CDR3 sequence is 14 residues long. The germline CDR1 and CDR2 sequences are SGHTA and FQGNSA. The CDR3 sequence is CASSATGYQETQYF. The DNA of the CDR3 is TGTGCCAGCAGCGCCACAGGGTACCAAGAGACCCAGTACTTC.

The chain recombines TRBV6-4 with TRBJ2-7; D is perhaps TRBD1 (6 bases). With 6 bases removed from V and 4 bases from J, the gap between germline ends came to 13 bases. Germline V gives CDR1 MRHNA, CDR2 SNTAGT. CDR3 size: 13 residues. DNA for the CDR3: TGTGCCAGCAGCGCCGGGACAACATACGAGCAGTACTTC. This codes for CASSAGTTYEQYF.

The J gene is TRBJ1-3, the V gene TRBV13, with D possibly matching TRBD1 (6 bases). V dropped 0 bases and J dropped 0 bases, with 9 bases sitting between them. The V gene's germline CDR1 is PRHDT and CDR2 FYEKMQ (reference sequence). This CDR3 comprises 16 residues. The CDR3 is CASSLGTGGSGNTIYF. The CDR3 nucleotides are TGTGCCAGCAGCTTAGGGACAGGAGGCTCTGGAAACACCATATATTTT.

The rearrangement links TRBV7-9 to TRBJ2-3, with 9 bases identical to TRBD2. The J segment lost 0 bases and the V segment lost 4 bases, leaving 14 bases of the junction unmatched. The CDR3 covers 19 residues. CDR1 and CDR2 (germline): SEHNR, FQNEAQ (reference sequence). CDR3 coding DNA: TGTGCCAGCAGCTCACCCGAGATAGCGGGAGCCTCTAGCACAGATACGCAGTATTTT. It translates to CASSSPEIAGASSTDTQYF.

This clone came up a few times. The chain combines TRBV6-1 with TRBJ1-1; 7 bases agree with TRBD1. V lost 0 bases and J lost 3; bases outside the gene matches: 4. There are 15 residues in the CDR3. The V gene's germline CDR1 is MNHNS and CDR2 SASEGT. The CDR3 reads CASSEAEGAYTEAFF. CDR3 DNA sequence: TGTGCCAGCAGTGAAGCGGAGGGGGCGTACACTGAAGCTTTCTTT.

This chain links TRBV11-2 with TRBJ1-1; possibly TRBD1 for D (5 bases). The germline V gene has CDR1 SGHAT and CDR2 FQNNGV. Trimming took off 6 bases at V and 3 bases at J, with 11 bases between the two ends. The CDR3 runs 13 residues. CDR3 in amino acids: CASSIKQDTEAFF. The CDR3 bases are TGTGCCAGCAGTATCAAACAGGACACTGAAGCTTTCTTT.

This sequence joins TRBV7-8 and TRBJ2-1, with D possibly being TRBD2 (6 bases). CDR3 length equals 17 residues. In germline, CDR1 is SGHVS, CDR2 FQNEAQ. V gave up 3 bases and J gave up 5 bases, with 20 bases separating them. The CDR3 nucleotides are TGTGCCAGCAGCTTTCACTTAGCGGATCCTAACAACAATGAGCAGTTCTTC. This sequence encodes CASSFHLADPNNNEQFF.

The chain couples TRBV7-2 to TRBJ1-1; D not resolved. V was clipped by 5 bases and J by 10 bases, with 20 bases between them. Germline V gene data show CDR1 as SGHTA and CDR2 as FQGNSA. The CDR3 sequence is 14 residues long. The CDR3 is CASSPTPGGGVAFF. The CDR3 bases are TGTGCCAGCAGCCCTACCCCCGGCGGTGGCGTAGCTTTCTTT.

The V gene is TRBV6-2 or TRBV6-3, the J gene TRBJ1-1; D gene uncertain. This CDR3 has 16 residues. Deletions cut 0 bases from V and 0 bases from J, with 11 bases between. Germline V gene data show CDR1 as MNHEY and CDR2 as SVGEGT. For the CDR3, the DNA is TGTGCCAGCAGTTACTCGATGGGCAGACTGAACACTGAAGCTTTCTTT. It specifies CASSYSMGRLNTEAFF.

The rearrangement links TRBV5-1 to TRBJ2-7, with 7 positions matching TRBD2. CDR1 SGHRS and CDR2 YFSETQ come from the germline V gene. CDR3 size: 15 residues. The V segment lost 4 bases and the J segment 0 bases; nucleotides outside the gene matches: 7. CDR3 DNA sequence: TGCGCCAGCAGCGCCTCTAGCGGAAACTCCTACGAGCAGTACTTC. It encodes CASSASSGNSYEQYF. Using reference TRBV5-1 and TRBJ2-7 for the parts outside the CDR3, the full variable domain is KAGVTQTPRYLIKTRGQQVTLSCSPISGHRSVSWYQQTPGQGLQFLFEYFSETQRNKGNFPGRFSGRQFSNSRSEMNVSTLELGDSALYLCASSASSGNSYEQYFGPGTRLTVT.

This chain connects TRBV7-6 to TRBJ2-5; 11 positions match TRBD2. CDR1 and CDR2 from the germline V gene are SGHVS and FNYEAQ. This CDR3 spans 16 amino acids. Trimming cost V 4 bases and J 4 bases; bases outside gene matches: 8. CDR3 protein: CASSSPLAGASETQYF. For the CDR3, the DNA is TGTGCCAGCAGCTCACCACTAGCGGGAGCCTCAGAGACCCAGTACTTC.

The V and J genes are TRBV11-3 and TRBJ1-3, with 7 bases identical to TRBD1. The CDR3 spans 14 residues. V dropped 10 bases and J dropped 0; count of bases not matched to a gene: 6. The germline V gene encodes CDR1 SGHNT and CDR2 YENEEA. For the CDR3, the DNA is TGTGCCACATCAGGGGGTACCTCTGGAAACACCATATATTTT. Residues: CATSGGTSGNTIYF.

This rearrangement joins TRBV28 to TRBJ1-4, with TRBD1 identical over 8 bases. V shed 6 bases, J shed 7 bases, and the junction held 13 bases outside the gene matches. The CDR3 covers 16 residues. The V gene's germline CDR1 is MDHEN and CDR2 SYDVKM. DNA of the CDR3: TGTGCCAGCAGCCCGACACGACAGGGGCGGGGTGAAAAACTGTTTTTT. As protein: CASSPTRQGRGEKLFF.

The chain uses TRBV7-2 and TRBJ1-2; D gene ambiguous. The CDR3 is 13 amino acids. Germline V gene sequence: CDR1 SGHTA, CDR2 FQGNSA. Trimming removed 6 bases from V and 0 bases from J, with 8 bases in between. The CDR3 protein is CASSKTSNYGYTF. The CDR3 region has the DNA TGTGCCAGCAGTAAGACTTCTAACTATGGCTACACCTTC.

The V call is TRBV6-5, the J call TRBJ1-2, with no clear D. CDR1 MNHEY and CDR2 SVGAGI come from the germline V gene. Trimming shortened V by 7 bases and J by 6 bases, and 15 bases separated the two germline ends. CDR3 length equals 13 residues. The CDR3 sequence is CASKEELSNGYTF. The CDR3 DNA is TGTGCCAGCAAAGAAGAACTGAGTAATGGCTACACCTTC.

The J gene is TRBJ2-5, the V gene TRBV9, with TRBD2 matching 15 bases. From germline, CDR1 is SGDLS and CDR2 YYNGEE. This CDR3 has 18 residues. The V and J ends lost 0 bases and 5 bases, in that order; junction bases with no gene match: 8. DNA for the CDR3: TGTGCCAGCAGCGTAGGGCGGACTAGCGGGAGGGCGAGGGAGACCCAGTACTTC. It encodes CASSVGRTSGRARETQYF.

This clone occurred once. The chain is built from TRBV5-1 and TRBJ2-7; tentative D call: TRBD2 (6 bases). V lost 1 base, J lost 1 base, and 12 bases lay in between. CDR1 and CDR2 (germline): SGHRS, YFSETQ. This CDR3 is 15 amino acids long. The CDR3 here is CASSLRIGTSYEQYF. The DNA for the CDR3 is TGCGCCAGCAGCTTGAGAATAGGGACTTCCTACGAGCAGTACTTC.

This sequence joins TRBV10-3 and TRBJ2-2, with a possible D match to TRBD2 (5 bases). The length of the CDR3 is 16 residues. Trimming cost V 4 bases and J 4 bases, with 16 bases left between them. CDR1 and CDR2 from the germline V gene are ENHRY and SYGVKD. The CDR3 DNA reads TGTGCCATCAGTGGAGGGCCAGGCCCAGGCACCGGGGAGCTGTTTTTT. Encoded protein: CAISGGPGPGTGELFF.